These 19 T cell receptor beta chains originate from one sample sequenced in a study of technical replicates of blood from a few donors. Profiled with immunoSEQ multiplex PCR; TCRdb holds only in-frame clones, not every one. The sample holds more than 75,000 clones, 90% to 96% seen once. The specimen was T cells isolated from PBMCs. Source of these receptors: a human donor in good health.

V gene TRBV7-3 combines with J gene TRBJ1-3, with D possibly TRBD1 on 6 matching bases. Between the trimmed V and J ends, which lost 1 base and 3 bases, there was a span of 10 bases. Germline-derived CDR1 and CDR2 are SGHTA and FQGTGA. This CDR3 comprises 15 residues. The DNA of the CDR3 is TGTGCCAGCAGCTTAATGGGGGCTATTGGAAACACCATATATTTT. Translated: CASSLMGAIGNTIYF.

The chain uses TRBV9 and TRBJ2-1; the match to TRBD2 covers 11 bases. The germline V gene encodes CDR1 SGDLS and CDR2 YYNGEE. Trimming removed 2 bases from V and 2 bases from J; junction bases left unmatched: 6. The CDR3 length is 17 residues. The CDR3 sequence: CASSVSGTSGPYNEQFF. As DNA, the CDR3 is TGTGCCAGCAGCGTTTCCGGGACTAGCGGTCCCTACAATGAGCAGTTCTTC.

This clone was counted a single time. V and J are TRBV5-6 and TRBJ1-3, with D perhaps matching TRBD1 (6 bases). V was trimmed by 1 base and J by 1 base, leaving 15 bases between them. CDR1 is SGHDT and CDR2 is YYEEEE in the germline V gene. The CDR3 extends over 17 amino acids. CDR3 nucleotides: TGTGCCAGCAGCTTGACGGGGGGCGTCACTTCTGGAAACACCATATATTTT. As protein: CASSLTGGVTSGNTIYF.

This clone was detected only once. The chain carries TRBV15 and TRBJ2-7, with 9 bases matching TRBD2. The CDR3 spans 14 residues. Germline CDR1 LNHNV, CDR2 YYDKDF (reference sequence). V lost 6 bases and J lost 4; bases outside the gene matches: 7. The CDR3 loop is CATRASREGYEQYF. CDR3 nucleotides: TGTGCCACCAGGGCTTCGCGGGAGGGGTACGAGCAGTACTTC.

The rearrangement uses TRBV5-1 and TRBJ2-7; 7 bases are a match to TRBD1. CDR1 and CDR2 (germline): SGHRS, YFSETQ. The CDR3 extends over 16 amino acids. V shed 4 bases, J shed 0 bases, and the junction held 10 bases outside the gene matches. CDR3 in amino acids: CASSRMGTEYSYEQYF. DNA of the CDR3: TGCGCCAGCAGCAGAATGGGGACAGAATACTCCTACGAGCAGTACTTC.

The chain carries TRBV27 and TRBJ1-1, with TRBD1 matching 8 bases. V lost 7 bases, J lost 1 base, and 5 bases stayed unmatched. CDR1 and CDR2 (germline): MNHEY, SMNVEV (reference sequence). This CDR3 is built from 14 residues. CDR3 nucleotide sequence: TGTGCCAGCACCCATGACAGGGGGAACACTGAAGCTTTCTTT. It yields the protein CASTHDRGNTEAFF.

The chain combines TRBV2 with TRBJ2-2, with TRBD2 matching over 12 bases. V lost 4 bases to trimming and J lost 4 bases; unmatched junction nucleotides: 10. CDR3 length: 18 residues. CDR1 and CDR2 from the germline V gene are SNHLY and FYNNEI. CDR3 residues: CASSAWLAGGVRTGELFF. CDR3 sequence (DNA): TGTGCCAGCAGTGCCTGGCTAGCGGGAGGGGTTCGCACCGGGGAGCTGTTTTTT.

The rearrangement links TRBV4-2 to TRBJ2-2; D remains unclear. Germline CDR1 LGHNA, CDR2 YNFKEQ. This CDR3 region has 15 residues. V shed 0 bases and J shed 1 base, with 6 bases lying between them. The CDR3 bases are TGTGCCAGCAGCCAAGATGCAGGGAACACCGGGGAGCTGTTTTTT. Protein: CASSQDAGNTGELFF.

The chain employs TRBV19 and TRBJ1-4; 12 bases match TRBD1. CDR1 and CDR2 from the germline V gene are LNHDA and SQIVND (reference sequence). This CDR3 has 14 residues. Trimming at V came to 5 bases and at J to 6 bases, leaving 1 base not matched to a gene. The DNA of the CDR3 is TGTGCCAGTAGTGGGACAGGGGGCGATGAAAAACTGTTTTTT. This codes for CASSGTGGDEKLFF. Full variable domain (outside the CDR3, taken from reference TRBV19 and TRBJ1-4): DGGITQSPKYLFRKEGQNVTLSCEQNLNHDAMYWYRQDPGQGLRLIYYSQIVNDFQKGDIAEGYSVSREKKESFPLTVTSAQKNPTAFYLCASSGTGGDEKLFFGSGTQLSVL.

This clone was recorded once. CDR3 region: CSVDLITGTGVDEQYF. CDR3 DNA: TGCAGCGTTGACTTAATTACCGGGACAGGGGTAGACGAGCAGTACTTC. This rearrangement joins TRBV29-1 to TRBJ2-7; 10 nucleotides match TRBD1. This CDR3 contains 16 residues. V shed 3 bases and J 5 bases; nucleotides not matched to a gene: 13. Germline V gene sequence: CDR1 SQVTM, CDR2 ANQGSEA.

This chain uses TRBV19 with TRBJ2-5, with D uncertain. V lost 5 bases to trimming and J lost 1 base, with 11 bases between them. Germline CDR1 reads LNHDA; CDR2 reads SQIVND (reference sequence). The CDR3 is 14 residues long. The CDR3 protein is CASSFPELQETQYF. DNA for the CDR3: TGTGCCAGTAGTTTCCCTGAACTCCAAGAGACCCAGTACTTC.

This chain connects TRBV19 to TRBJ1-5; D may be TRBD1 (6 bases). In germline, CDR1 is LNHDA, CDR2 SQIVND (reference sequence). The CDR3 is 15 amino acids. V lost 1 base, J lost 4 bases, and 11 bases lay in between. CDR3 coding DNA: TGTGCCAGTAGTATAGGAACAGGGCTGAATCAGCCCCAGCATTTT. Translation gives CASSIGTGLNQPQHF.

CDR3 residues: CASSLTTDTQYF. CDR3 nucleotide sequence: TGCGCCAGCAGCCTAACCACAGATACGCAGTATTTT. The chain is built from TRBV5-1 and TRBJ2-3; no definite D call. CDR3 length equals 12 residues. The V gene's germline CDR1 is SGHRS and CDR2 YFSETQ. V was shortened by 4 bases and J by 2 bases, with 5 bases between the two germline ends.

This clone was counted only a few times. The V and J genes are TRBV30 and TRBJ1-1; D is uncertain. The germline V gene has CDR1 GTSNPN and CDR2 SVGIG (reference sequence). Trimming pared 4 bases from V and 4 bases from J, leaving 13 bases between. This CDR3 has 13 amino acids. CDR3: CAWTGQAGTEAFF. CDR3 nucleotide sequence: TGTGCCTGGACAGGTCAGGCGGGCACTGAAGCTTTCTTT.

A single count supports this clone. The chain employs TRBV4-3 and TRBJ1-2, with 7 bases that match TRBD1. CDR3 length equals 14 residues. Trimming at V came to 4 bases and at J to 4 bases, leaving 6 bases not matched to a gene. In germline, CDR1 is LGHNA, CDR2 YSLEER. The CDR3 bases are TGCGCCAGCAGCCCGGGTACAGGGGCCTATGGCTACACCTTC. Protein product: CASSPGTGAYGYTF.

This chain connects TRBV10-3 to TRBJ2-7; D gene unclear. The germline V gene has CDR1 ENHRY and CDR2 SYGVKD. This CDR3 spans 11 amino acids. V was shortened by 6 bases and J by 7 bases, with 10 bases between the two germline ends. The CDR3 DNA follows: TGTGCCATCAGCCTCGCTACGGAGCAGTACTTC. This gives the protein CAISLATEQYF.

The chain has TRBV28 and TRBJ2-7; 13 bases align to TRBD2. This CDR3 contains 15 residues. The V gene end was trimmed by 2 bases and the J gene end by 2 bases; junction bases not matched to a gene: 0. The germline V gene encodes CDR1 MDHEN and CDR2 SYDVKM. The CDR3 DNA sequence: TGTGCCAGCAGTTTAGGACTAGCGGGAGCCTACGAGCAGTACTTC. Translating gives CASSLGLAGAYEQYF.

The chain couples TRBV13 to TRBJ2-5; TRBD2 matches 7 bases. Germline CDR1 reads PRHDT; CDR2 reads FYEKMQ (reference sequence). This CDR3 has 13 residues. V shed 3 bases, J shed 5 bases, and the junction held 3 bases outside the gene matches. Here the CDR3 DNA reads TGTGCCAGCAGCTTGTGGGGGGGGGAGACCCAGTACTTC. Protein product: CASSLWGGETQYF.

The chain carries TRBV6-1 and TRBJ1-2; 9 bases are shared with TRBD1. The germline CDR1 and CDR2 sequences are MNHNS and SASEGT. J gave up 7 bases and V 6 bases, and 12 bases lay outside the gene matches. The CDR3 length is 15 residues. The CDR3 DNA sequence: TGTGCCAGCAGGGATACCGGGACAGGGTATGTTGGCTACACCTTC. This sequence encodes CASRDTGTGYVGYTF.